The 16 T cell receptor beta chains below all came from one sample that was sequenced in a study of T cells after yellow fever vaccination. TCRdb reprocessed the 5' RACE reads via MiXCR and lists one record per CDR3 protein. The data contain around 360,000 distinct CDR3 sequences, 11% of them singletons. This specimen consisted of PBMCs, obtained on the day of the first yellow fever vaccination. Receptor source: a man aged 18 to 35 who received the YFV17D yellow fever vaccine.

V and J are TRBV20-1 and TRBJ2-5; D unclear. Germline V gene lookup returns CDR1 DFQATT and CDR2 SNEGSKA (reference sequence). Trimming stripped 4 bases from V and 5 bases from J, with 17 bases between. The CDR3 consists of 14 residues. Here the CDR3 reads CSATRSLRTETQYF. The CDR3 nucleotides are TGCAGTGCTACACGTAGCCTACGAACGGAGACCCAGTACTTC.

V usage is TRBV7-8 and J usage is TRBJ1-6, with TRBD1 identical over 7 bases. This CDR3 is built from 15 residues. V shed 3 bases and J 5 bases; nucleotides not matched to a gene: 4. Germline-derived CDR1 and CDR2 are SGHVS and FQNEAQ. The CDR3 region has the DNA TGTGCCAGCAGCTTCCACGGGACAGATAATTCACCCCTCCACTTT. This encodes CASSFHGTDNSPLHF.

This sequence joins TRBV6-5 and TRBJ2-5; 7 nucleotides align to TRBD2. The V segment lost 5 bases and the J segment 7 bases; nucleotides outside the gene matches: 4. Germline CDR1 MNHEY, CDR2 SVGAGI. The CDR3 consists of 12 residues. The CDR3 here is CASSPSGGTQYF. CDR3 coding DNA: TGTGCCAGCAGTCCCTCGGGGGGGACCCAGTACTTC.

V gene TRBV9 combines with J gene TRBJ2-3; 7 nucleotides agree with TRBD2. The CDR3 has 16 amino acids. Trimming took 0 bases from V and 0 from J; bases not matched to a gene: 4. CDR1 is SGDLS, CDR2 YYNGEE, per germline. The CDR3: CASSVGWEGSTDTQYF. For the CDR3, the DNA is TGTGCCAGCAGCGTAGGATGGGAGGGCAGCACAGATACGCAGTATTTT.

This clonotype was recorded a few times. The chain has TRBV5-1 and TRBJ2-1, with D possibly being TRBD2 (6 bases). The CDR3 loop spans 11 amino acids. Germline V lookup: CDR1 SGHRS, CDR2 YFSETQ. Trimming took off 5 bases at V and 10 bases at J, with 10 bases between the two ends. The CDR3 region is CASSQAGEQFF. CDR3 coding DNA: TGCGCCAGCAGTCAGGCGGGGGAGCAGTTCTTC.

This clonotype was detected a few times. The V call is TRBV5-1, the J call TRBJ2-2; the match to TRBD1 covers 9 bases. The CDR3 totals 15 residues. The V gene's germline CDR1 is SGHRS and CDR2 YFSETQ. Trimming at V came to 3 bases and at J to 5 bases, leaving 5 bases not matched to a gene. This CDR3 is CASSWTGDGTGELFF. The CDR3 DNA reads as TGCGCCAGCAGCTGGACAGGGGATGGTACCGGGGAGCTGTTTTTT. Using reference TRBV5-1 and TRBJ2-2 for the parts outside the CDR3, the full variable domain is KAGVTQTPRYLIKTRGQQVTLSCSPISGHRSVSWYQQTPGQGLQFLFEYFSETQRNKGNFPGRFSGRQFSNSRSEMNVSTLELGDSALYLCASSWTGDGTGELFFGEGSRLTVL.

This clonotype has just a few counts. The rearrangement joins TRBV20-1 to TRBJ1-1; D gene uncertain. With 3 bases removed from V and 2 bases from J, the gap between germline ends came to 7 bases. The CDR3 sequence is 12 residues long. Germline-derived CDR1 and CDR2 are DFQATT and SNEGSKA (reference sequence). CDR3 sequence (DNA): TGCAGTGCTAGGAAGGTTAACACTGAAGCTTTCTTT. Its protein product is CSARKVNTEAFF.

In its sample, this clonotype was seen a few times. The chain couples TRBV27 to TRBJ2-1; 9 bases align to TRBD2. With 9 bases clipped from V and 5 bases from J, the junction kept 17 bases outside the gene matches. The CDR3 extends over 17 amino acids. Germline V gene sequence: CDR1 MNHEY, CDR2 SMNVEV (reference sequence). CDR3 DNA: TGTGCCAGGCGCGACTTATACCTAGCGGGGCCTAACAATGAGCAGTTCTTC. Amino acid sequence: CARRDLYLAGPNNEQFF.

This clonotype was seen more than once but under ten times. CDR3 sequence: CASRRQDAEAFF. CDR3 nucleotides: TGCGCCAGCAGACGGCAGGACGCTGAAGCTTTCTTT. The V call is TRBV5-1, the J call TRBJ1-1; no reliable D call. Germline-derived CDR1 and CDR2 are SGHRS and YFSETQ. V lost 5 bases to trimming and J lost 6 bases, with 11 bases between them. The CDR3 runs 12 residues.

This clonotype was counted only a few times. This chain joins TRBV7-3 and TRBJ2-2; D is uncertain. The V gene lost 2 bases and the J gene lost 0 bases, with 10 bases spanning the gap. This CDR3 spans 16 amino acids. The germline V gene encodes CDR1 SGHTA and CDR2 FQGTGA. The DNA for the CDR3 is TGTGCCAGCAGCTTATCCCCTCAGGCGAACACCGGGGAGCTGTTTTTT. As protein: CASSLSPQANTGELFF.

V and J are TRBV18 and TRBJ1-1; D not certain. V lost 5 bases and J 8 bases, leaving 12 bases between the germline ends. Germline V lookup: CDR1 KGHSH, CDR2 LQKENI. This CDR3 spans 12 amino acids. The DNA for the CDR3 is TGTGCCAGCTCAGGACGGCAGTCAGAAGCTTTCTTT. Residues: CASSGRQSEAFF.

This clonotype occurred a few times. The chain couples TRBV30 to TRBJ1-4; D ambiguous. Germline loops: CDR1 GTSNPN, CDR2 SVGIG (reference sequence). The CDR3 loop spans 14 amino acids. Trimming took off 3 bases at V and 7 bases at J, with 15 bases between the two ends. The chain's CDR3 is CAWSPSQVAEKLFF. CDR3 DNA: TGTGCCTGGAGCCCTAGTCAGGTCGCTGAAAAACTGTTTTTT.

This clonotype has more than one count but fewer than ten. This chain connects TRBV10-3 to TRBJ1-2; TRBD1 matches at 8 bases. V gave up 3 bases and J gave up 6 bases; unmatched junction bases: 3. Germline V lookup: CDR1 ENHRY, CDR2 SYGVKD. The CDR3 is 13 residues long. The CDR3 loop is CAISDRGQDGYTF. In DNA, the CDR3 is TGTGCCATCAGTGACAGGGGGCAGGATGGCTACACCTTC.

This chain uses TRBV10-3 with TRBJ2-5; 8 bases fit TRBD1. The CDR3 has 14 residues. Germline loops: CDR1 ENHRY, CDR2 SYGVKD. Losses at the gene ends were 3 bases for V and 5 bases for J; bases not matched to a gene: 5. The CDR3 DNA reads TGTGCCATCAGTGACTACAGGGGGTTGGAGACCCAGTACTTC. Encoded protein: CAISDYRGLETQYF.

This clonotype was recorded a few times. The genes are TRBV4-1 and TRBJ2-3, with 7 bases fitting TRBD2. The ends lost 1 base at V and 5 bases at J; junction bases unmatched: 6. There are 15 residues in the CDR3. Germline assignment: CDR1 MGHRA and CDR2 YSYEKL. This CDR3 is CASSQAGGGEDTQYF. The CDR3 region has the DNA TGCGCCAGCAGCCAAGCTGGGGGGGGGGAAGATACGCAGTATTTT.

The chain combines TRBV11-2 with TRBJ1-1; D possibly corresponds to TRBD1 (5 bases). Trimming pared 6 bases from V and 0 bases from J, leaving 17 bases between. The length of the CDR3 is 16 residues. The germline V gene has CDR1 SGHAT and CDR2 FQNNGV. This chain's CDR3 is CASRPTRGFMNTEAFF. Here the CDR3 DNA reads TGTGCCAGCAGACCCACGAGGGGATTTATGAACACTGAAGCTTTCTTT. The full variable domain, rest sourced from reference TRBV11-2 and TRBJ1-1, is EAGVAQSPRYKIIEKRQSVAFWCNPISGHATLYWYQQILGQGPKLLIQFQNNGVVDDSQLPKDRFSAERLKGVDSTLKIQPAKLEDSAVYLCASRPTRGFMNTEAFFGQGTRLTVV.